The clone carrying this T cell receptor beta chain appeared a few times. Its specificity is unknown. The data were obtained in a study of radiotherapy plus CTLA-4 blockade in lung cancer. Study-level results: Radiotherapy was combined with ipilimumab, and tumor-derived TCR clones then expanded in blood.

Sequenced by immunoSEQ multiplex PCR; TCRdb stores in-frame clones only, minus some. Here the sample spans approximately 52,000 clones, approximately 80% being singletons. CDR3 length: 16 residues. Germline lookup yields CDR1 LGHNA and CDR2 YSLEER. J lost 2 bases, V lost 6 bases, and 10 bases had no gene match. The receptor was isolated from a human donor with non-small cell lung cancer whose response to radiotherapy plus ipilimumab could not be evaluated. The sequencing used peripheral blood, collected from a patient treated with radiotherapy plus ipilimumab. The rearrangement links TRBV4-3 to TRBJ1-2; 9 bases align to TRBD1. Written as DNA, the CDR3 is TGCGCCAGCAGTCAGAACAGGGGGCTATGGAACTATGGCTACACCTTC. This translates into CASSQNRGLWNYGYTF.